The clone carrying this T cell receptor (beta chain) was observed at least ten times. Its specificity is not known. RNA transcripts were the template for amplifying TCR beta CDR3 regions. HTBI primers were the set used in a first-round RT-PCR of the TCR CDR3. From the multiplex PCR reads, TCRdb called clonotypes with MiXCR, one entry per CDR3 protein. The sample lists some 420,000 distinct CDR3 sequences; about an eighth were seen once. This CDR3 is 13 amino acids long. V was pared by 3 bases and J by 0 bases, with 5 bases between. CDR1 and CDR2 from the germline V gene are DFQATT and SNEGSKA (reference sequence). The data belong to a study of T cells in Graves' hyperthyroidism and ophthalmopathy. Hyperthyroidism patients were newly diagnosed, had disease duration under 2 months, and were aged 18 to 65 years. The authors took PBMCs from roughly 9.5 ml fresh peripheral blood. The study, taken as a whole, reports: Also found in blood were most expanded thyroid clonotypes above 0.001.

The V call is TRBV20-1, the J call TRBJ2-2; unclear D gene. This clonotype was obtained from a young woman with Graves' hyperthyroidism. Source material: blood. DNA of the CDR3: TGCAGTGCTAGTCTAACGAACACCGGGGAGCTGTTTTTT. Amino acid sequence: CSASLTNTGELFF.